The entry that follows covers one T cell receptor beta chain sequence. MiXCR, run by TCRdb on the 5' RACE reads, gives a single entry per CDR3 protein. The repertoire holds about 39,000 distinct CDR3 sequences, with about 7% as singletons. The ends lost 6 bases at V and 2 bases at J; junction bases unmatched: 5. This CDR3 region has 15 residues. Germline V gene lookup returns CDR1 DFQATT and CDR2 SNEGSKA (reference sequence). These data are taken from a study of neurological immune-mediated disorders. Sequenced sample: CD4+ T cells from blood. V is TRBV20-1 and J is TRBJ2-1; the match to TRBD2 covers 12 bases. This clonotype was sampled from a man over 45 in good health. The CDR3 nucleotides are TGCAGTGCAGAGACTAGCGGGAGCCCCTACAATGAGCAGTTCTTC. It translates to CSAETSGSPYNEQFF.